Below are 32 T cell receptor beta chains sequenced from a single sample in a study of shared clonotypes between healthy human individuals (TCRdb year 2020). CD8 naive samples were CD45RO-negative cells positively selected for CCR7, giving a CD45RA+CCR7+ population that excluded TemRA cells. The receptor library was made with the immunoSEQ multiplex PCR assay. TCRdb mirrors the immuneACCESS table, restricted to in-frame sequences. Some clones are absent from its copies; in checked studies, under half trace to an unresolved V gene, and the reason for the others is unknown. For this sample there are millions of clones; approximately 94% appear just once. The ten largest clonotypes hold roughly 1.1% of the sample. The specimen was naive CD8+ T cells sorted from blood. The sample's cell subset or site, from its label and the paper: CD45RA+CCR7+. The receptors shown here come from a man between 18 and 35 years old in good health.

The chain joins TRBV4-1 to TRBJ2-1; 11 nucleotides line up with TRBD2. Germline lookup yields CDR1 MGHRA and CDR2 YSYEKL. The CDR3 totals 17 residues. V shed 5 bases, J shed 1 base, and the junction held 7 bases outside the gene matches. As DNA, the CDR3 is TGCGCCAGCAGCATACTAGCGGGGGTGAGTTCCTACAATGAGCAGTTCTTC. Residues: CASSILAGVSSYNEQFF.

The genes are TRBV29-1 and TRBJ1-2; no clear D. The V and J ends lost 4 bases and 3 bases respectively, with 9 bases between them. The CDR3 length is 12 residues. Germline V gene sequence: CDR1 SQVTM, CDR2 ANQGSEA. In DNA, the CDR3 is TGCAGCGTTGTAGCGGTAGACTATGGCTACACCTTC. This sequence encodes CSVVAVDYGYTF.

J is TRBJ2-7 and V is TRBV28, with a possible D match to TRBD1 (6 bases). The CDR3 consists of 13 residues. The ends were cut back, 7 bases at V and 4 bases at J, with 14 bases in the middle. Germline CDR1 is MDHEN and CDR2 is SYDVKM. The CDR3, as DNA: TGTGCCAGCACCGCCCCAGGGGAATACGAGCAGTACTTC. It codes for CASTAPGEYEQYF. Looking up the rest from reference TRBV28 and TRBJ2-7 gives the full variable domain: DVKVTQSSRYLVKRTGEKVFLECVQDMDHENMFWYRQDPGLGLRLIYFSYDVKMKEKGDIPEGYSVSREKKERFSLILESASTNQTSMYLCASTAPGEYEQYFGPGTRLTVT.

As concerns this clone: At the DNA level, this CDR3 is encoded by other sequences in the same sample as well. J is TRBJ2-7 and V is TRBV6-6, with TRBD1 matching over 8 bases. The CDR3 spans 14 residues. J was trimmed by 4 bases and V by 2 bases; bases with no gene match: 4. The germline CDR1 and CDR2 sequences are MNHNY and SVGAGI (reference sequence). The CDR3 nucleotides read TGTGCCAGCAGTTACGCGGGACAGGCGTACGAGCAGTACTTC. Translation gives CASSYAGQAYEQYF.

This chain connects TRBV27 to TRBJ2-3; 7 nucleotides agree with TRBD1. Germline CDR1 is MNHEY and CDR2 is SMNVEV (reference sequence). The CDR3 covers 17 residues. The junction had 12 bases not matched to a gene; V was cut back by 3 bases and J by 3 bases. The CDR3 DNA is TGTGCCAGCAGTTTGTGGGGACAGCCGGTAGGGACAGATACGCAGTATTTT. It is translated as CASSLWGQPVGTDTQYF.

The V and J genes are TRBV10-2 and TRBJ2-7; 7 bases map to TRBD1. This CDR3 comprises 12 residues. V lost 8 bases, J lost 2 bases, and 3 bases stayed unmatched. The V gene's germline CDR1 is WSHSY and CDR2 SAAADI. CDR3 DNA: TGCGCCAGCGCCACAGGGGCCTACGAGCAGTACTTC. Protein product: CASATGAYEQYF.

In nucleotides, the CDR3 is TGTGCCACCCAGGGGGCGATATCCTACGAGCAGTACTTC. Encoded protein: CATQGAISYEQYF. The gene calls are TRBV10-3 and TRBJ2-7; 8 bases align to TRBD1. The CDR3 loop spans 13 amino acids. Germline V gene lookup returns CDR1 ENHRY and CDR2 SYGVKD. With V trimmed by 10 bases and J by 1 base, 6 bases remained unmatched.

The chain has TRBV4-3 and TRBJ2-1, with 14 positions matching TRBD2. The CDR3 totals 18 residues. Germline-derived CDR1 and CDR2 are LGHNA and YSLEER. The ends lost 0 bases at V and 9 bases at J; junction bases unmatched: 10. The chain's CDR3 is CASSQDRGTSGRVGEQFF. The CDR3, as DNA: TGCGCCAGCAGCCAAGATCGGGGGACTAGCGGGAGAGTAGGTGAGCAGTTCTTC.

V and J are TRBV11-2 and TRBJ1-1, with D tentatively TRBD1 (5 bases). Germline CDR1 reads SGHAT; CDR2 reads FQNNGV. The length of the CDR3 is 14 residues. Trimming took off 7 bases at V and 7 bases at J, with 19 bases between the two ends. The CDR3 nucleotides are TGTGCCAGCACCAACGGGCCAGGGAGGGGTGAAGCTTTCTTT. This sequence encodes CASTNGPGRGEAFF. Full variable domain (remainder filled in from reference TRBV11-2 and TRBJ1-1): EAGVAQSPRYKIIEKRQSVAFWCNPISGHATLYWYQQILGQGPKLLIQFQNNGVVDDSQLPKDRFSAERLKGVDSTLKIQPAKLEDSAVYLCASTNGPGRGEAFFGQGTRLTVV.

CDR3: CASSLGVRDTEAFF. Here the CDR3 DNA reads TGCGCCAGCAGCTTAGGGGTTAGAGACACTGAAGCTTTCTTT. The rearrangement joins TRBV5-1 to TRBJ1-1; perhaps TRBD1 as D (5 bases). The CDR3 has 14 residues. V was pared by 2 bases and J by 3 bases, with 11 bases between. Per germline, CDR1 SGHRS and CDR2 YFSETQ.

As DNA, the CDR3 is TGTGCCAGCAGCCCCCGGGACAGGGTGTCCGGGGAGCTGTTTTTT. Its translation is CASSPRDRVSGELFF. The rearrangement links TRBV9 to TRBJ2-2; 9 bases map to TRBD1. Germline CDR1 is SGDLS and CDR2 is YYNGEE. With 4 bases clipped from V and 6 bases from J, the junction kept 7 bases outside the gene matches. This CDR3 is 15 amino acids long.

The chain carries TRBV27 and TRBJ2-7; the D call may be TRBD1 or TRBD2 (5 bases each). The V end lost 6 bases, the J end lost 3 bases, and 18 bases lay between the germline ends. CDR1 is MNHEY, CDR2 SMNVEV, per germline (reference sequence). CDR3 length equals 15 residues. CDR3: CASSPGRRGDYEQYF. In DNA, the CDR3 is TGTGCCAGCAGCCCAGGGAGACGGGGTGACTACGAGCAGTACTTC.

V and J are TRBV19 and TRBJ2-5; TRBD1 or TRBD2 may be the D gene (6 bases each). Trimming pared 4 bases from V and 4 bases from J, leaving 13 bases between. CDR1 LNHDA and CDR2 SQIVND come from the germline V gene (reference sequence). CDR3 length: 14 residues. In DNA form, the CDR3 reads TGTGCCAGTAGTACCTGGGGGGCGGTAGAGACCCAGTACTTC. Encoded protein: CASSTWGAVETQYF.

V is TRBV29-1 and J is TRBJ2-5; D is ambiguous. The CDR3 extends over 15 amino acids. The V end lost 4 bases, the J end lost 1 base, and 16 bases lay between the germline ends. Germline loops: CDR1 SQVTM, CDR2 ANQGSEA. The CDR3 DNA is TGCAGCGTTGTTCCCCGACAAGAGCTCCAAGAGACCCAGTACTTC. This codes for CSVVPRQELQETQYF.

The chain carries TRBV27 and TRBJ2-1; 7 bases are a match to TRBD2. Unmatched junction bases numbered 8, after V lost 2 bases and J lost 4 bases. There are 16 residues in the CDR3. The germline CDR1 and CDR2 sequences are MNHEY and SMNVEV (reference sequence). The CDR3 protein is CASSLDRGSLYNEQFF. Here the CDR3 DNA reads TGTGCCAGCAGTTTAGACCGCGGGAGCCTATACAATGAGCAGTTCTTC.

Points on this clone: The sample holds other DNA sequences that translate to the same CDR3. The chain combines TRBV5-6 with TRBJ2-5; D not resolved. V shed 0 bases and J shed 2 bases, with 5 bases lying between them. This CDR3 is 13 amino acids long. The germline V gene has CDR1 SGHDT and CDR2 YYEEEE. CDR3 coding DNA: TGTGCCAGCAGCTTGGGGGTACAAGAGACCCAGTACTTC. Translated, it gives CASSLGVQETQYF.

Worth noting for this clone: Other DNA sequences of this sample code for an identical CDR3. The chain combines TRBV9 with TRBJ2-7; TRBD1 aligns across 7 bases. This CDR3 has 13 amino acids. From germline, CDR1 is SGDLS and CDR2 YYNGEE. V was pared by 3 bases and J by 3 bases, with 3 bases of the junction left unmatched. The CDR3, as DNA: TGTGCCAGCAGCGCCGGGACAGTCTACGAGCAGTACTTC. This translates into CASSAGTVYEQYF.

The chain uses TRBV2 and TRBJ2-1; 9 positions match TRBD1. The germline gives CDR1 SNHLY, CDR2 FYNNEI. V trimming: 2 bases; J trimming: 7 bases; junction bases outside the gene matches: 3. CDR3 size: 14 residues. CDR3 sequence: CASSETGGRNEQFF. Here the CDR3 DNA reads TGTGCCAGCAGTGAAACAGGGGGCAGGAATGAGCAGTTCTTC.

The chain employs TRBV27 and TRBJ1-1; 7 bases agree with TRBD1. The germline gives CDR1 MNHEY, CDR2 SMNVEV (reference sequence). The CDR3 has 15 amino acids. J was trimmed by 4 bases and V by 5 bases; bases with no gene match: 10. The CDR3 bases are TGTGCCAGCAGTGATCGACAGGGATTGGTCACTGAAGCTTTCTTT. Translating it yields CASSDRQGLVTEAFF.

This rearrangement joins TRBV7-8 to TRBJ2-2; D not resolved. The V end lost 1 base, the J end lost 6 bases, and 9 bases lay between the germline ends. Looked up from germline, CDR1 is SGHVS and CDR2 is FQNEAQ. This CDR3 is built from 14 residues. CDR3 DNA: TGTGCCAGCAGCTTAGAACCGAGGTCCGGGGAGCTGTTTTTT. Its translation is CASSLEPRSGELFF.

The J gene is TRBJ1-6, the V gene TRBV12-2. TRBV12-2 is reported as a pseudogene. The CDR3 has 17 amino acids. In nucleotides, the CDR3 is TGTGCAAGTCGCTCTCATGGCCCCGGACCGAATAATTCACCCCTCCACTTT. Residues: CASRSHGPGPNNSPLHF.

The sample holds one count of this clone. The chain is built from TRBV7-2 and TRBJ1-2, with D perhaps TRBD1 (6 bases). The CDR3 consists of 14 residues. Trimming shortened V by 1 base and J by 9 bases, and 15 bases separated the two germline ends. Germline lookup yields CDR1 SGHTA and CDR2 FQGNSA. The CDR3 loop is CASSLGPGDYSYTF. The CDR3 region has the DNA TGTGCCAGCAGCTTAGGTCCAGGGGATTACAGCTACACCTTC.

The chain uses TRBV30 and TRBJ1-4, with D possibly matching TRBD1 (5 bases). Trimming took off 1 base at V and 0 bases at J, with 9 bases between the two ends. The CDR3 has 15 residues. CDR1 and CDR2 from the germline V gene are GTSNPN and SVGIG (reference sequence). CDR3 loop: CAWSDETATNEKLFF. The DNA for the CDR3 is TGTGCCTGGAGTGACGAGACAGCAACTAATGAAAAACTGTTTTTT.

This chain connects TRBV30 to TRBJ1-4; D unresolved. The CDR3 loop spans 13 amino acids. Deletions cut 2 bases from V and 3 bases from J, with 7 bases between. Germline CDR1 GTSNPN, CDR2 SVGIG (reference sequence). The CDR3 sequence is CAWSSQPNEKLFF. CDR3 nucleotide sequence: TGTGCCTGGAGTTCCCAGCCTAATGAAAAACTGTTTTTT.

This chain uses TRBV6-1 with TRBJ2-7, with no clear D. This CDR3 is built from 13 residues. Germline assignment: CDR1 MNHNS and CDR2 SASEGT. With 3 bases removed from V and 1 base from J, the gap between germline ends came to 7 bases. CDR3 nucleotides: TGTGCCAGCAGTGACACCCTTTCCTACGAGCAGTACTTC. It yields the protein CASSDTLSYEQYF.

The chain uses TRBV21-1 and TRBJ2-5; TRBD1 was called by the table and not checked on the DNA. TRBV21-1 is a pseudogene locus. CDR3 length: 12 amino acids. The CDR3 region is CASSGGGETQYF. The CDR3 coding sequence is TGTGCCAGCAGCGGAGGGGGCGAGACCCAGTACTTC.

On this clone: The same CDR3 arises from other DNA sequences in this sample as well. V and J are TRBV5-4 and TRBJ2-7; perhaps TRBD2 as D (5 bases). Germline CDR1 reads SGHNT; CDR2 reads YYREEE (reference sequence). The germline V and J ends were trimmed by 1 base and 1 base, with 6 bases remaining between them. The CDR3 runs to 13 residues. Written as DNA, the CDR3 is TGTGCCAGCAGCTTGACGGGGTCCTACGAGCAGTACTTC. This codes for CASSLTGSYEQYF.

CDR3 loop: CASSQDYSYQETQYF. The CDR3 nucleotides read TGTGCCAGCAGCCAAGACTACAGCTACCAAGAGACCCAGTACTTC. The rearrangement joins TRBV14 to TRBJ2-5, with D unresolved. Germline V gene sequence: CDR1 SGHDN, CDR2 FVKESK. This CDR3 has 15 residues. V dropped 0 bases and J dropped 0 bases, with 8 bases sitting between them.

The chain couples TRBV5-1 to TRBJ2-1; 9 bases agree with TRBD1. The V gene's germline CDR1 is SGHRS and CDR2 YFSETQ. The trim removed 3 bases at V and 8 bases at J, leaving 12 bases unmatched. The CDR3 has 16 amino acids. This CDR3 reads CASSSNGQGWTDEQFF. CDR3 in DNA: TGCGCCAGCAGCTCTAACGGACAGGGGTGGACCGATGAGCAGTTCTTC.

The rearrangement uses TRBV4-2 and TRBJ2-5, with D perhaps matching TRBD2 (5 bases). Trimming cost V 5 bases and J 5 bases, with 15 bases left between them. This CDR3 is 14 amino acids long. Germline assignment: CDR1 LGHNA and CDR2 YNFKEQ. The CDR3 sequence is CASSSWAGGETQYF. The CDR3 DNA reads as TGTGCCAGCAGCTCGTGGGCGGGCGGGGAGACCCAGTACTTC.

This clone appeared a few times. The chain combines TRBV10-2 with TRBJ1-1; D is undetermined. CDR3 size: 9 residues. Trimming removed 11 bases at V and 4 bases at J, with 5 bases between. In germline, CDR1 is WSHSY, CDR2 SAAADI. CDR3 nucleotide sequence: TGCGCCGGTAGCACTGAAGCTTTCTTT. Translating gives CAGSTEAFF.

The chain employs TRBV28 and TRBJ1-2, with TRBD1 matching over 7 bases. CDR3 length equals 13 residues. V lost 1 base to trimming and J lost 7 bases; unmatched junction nucleotides: 3. The germline V gene encodes CDR1 MDHEN and CDR2 SYDVKM. CDR3 nucleotides: TGTGCCAGCAGTTTATTAGGGGGCACTGGCTACACCTTC. Translation gives CASSLLGGTGYTF.